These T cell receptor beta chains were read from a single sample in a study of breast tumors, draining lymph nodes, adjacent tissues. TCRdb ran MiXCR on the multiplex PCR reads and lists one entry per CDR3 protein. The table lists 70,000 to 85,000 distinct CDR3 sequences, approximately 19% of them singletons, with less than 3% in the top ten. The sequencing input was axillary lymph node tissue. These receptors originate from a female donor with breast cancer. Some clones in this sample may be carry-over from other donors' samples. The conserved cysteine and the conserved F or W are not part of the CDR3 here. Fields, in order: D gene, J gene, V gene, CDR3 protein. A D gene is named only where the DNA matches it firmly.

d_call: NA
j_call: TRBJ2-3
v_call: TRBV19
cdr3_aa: ASSKPSTDTQY

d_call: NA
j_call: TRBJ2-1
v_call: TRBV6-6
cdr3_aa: ASKEDSTYSEQF

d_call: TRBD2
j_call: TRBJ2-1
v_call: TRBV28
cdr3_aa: ASNFPSGGNEQF

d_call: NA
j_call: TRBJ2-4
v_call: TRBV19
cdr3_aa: ASTPRGQNIQY

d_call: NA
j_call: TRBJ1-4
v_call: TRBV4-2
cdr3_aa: ASSRGGLGDEKLF

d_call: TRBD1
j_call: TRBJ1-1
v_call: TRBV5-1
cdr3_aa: ASSWRDSAEGTEAF

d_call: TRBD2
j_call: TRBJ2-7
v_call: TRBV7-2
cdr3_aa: ASSFWTSATYEQY

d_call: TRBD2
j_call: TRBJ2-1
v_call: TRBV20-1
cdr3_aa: SARDGRLAAHNEQF

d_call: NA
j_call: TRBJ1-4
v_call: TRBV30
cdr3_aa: AWSDGRGEKLF

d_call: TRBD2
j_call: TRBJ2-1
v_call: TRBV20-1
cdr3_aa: SATPSGRTNNEQF

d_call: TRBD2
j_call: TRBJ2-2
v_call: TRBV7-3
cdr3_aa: ASSLTIRVAGGGTGELF

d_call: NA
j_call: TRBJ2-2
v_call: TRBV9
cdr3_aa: ASSPVLGSTGELF

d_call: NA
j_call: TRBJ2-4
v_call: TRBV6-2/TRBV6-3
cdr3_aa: ASSYSGEFSGLY

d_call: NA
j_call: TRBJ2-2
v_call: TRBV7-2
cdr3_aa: ASSKRQQNTGELF

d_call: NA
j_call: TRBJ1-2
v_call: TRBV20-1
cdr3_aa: SASSAVGGGYT

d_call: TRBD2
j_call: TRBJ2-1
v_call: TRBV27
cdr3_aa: ASSRGLAGVGDEQF

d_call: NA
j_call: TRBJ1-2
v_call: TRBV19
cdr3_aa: ASSLRRGYYGYT

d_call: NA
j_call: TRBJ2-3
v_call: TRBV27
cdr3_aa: ASGARAGDTQY

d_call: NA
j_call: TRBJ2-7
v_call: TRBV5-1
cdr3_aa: ASGTEPSSYEQY

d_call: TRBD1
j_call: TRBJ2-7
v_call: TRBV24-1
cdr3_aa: ATSDRGTGSKQY

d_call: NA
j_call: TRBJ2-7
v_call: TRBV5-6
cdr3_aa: ASSRRASPYEQY

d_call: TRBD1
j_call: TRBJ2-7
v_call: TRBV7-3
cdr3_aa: ASSWTGTGNAYEQY

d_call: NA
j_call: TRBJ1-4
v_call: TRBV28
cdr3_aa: ASTQPGTNGEKLF

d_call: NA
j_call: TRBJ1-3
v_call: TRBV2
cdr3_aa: ASSSGTPSSGNTVY

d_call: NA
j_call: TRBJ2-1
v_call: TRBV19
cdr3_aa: ASSIAGNEQF

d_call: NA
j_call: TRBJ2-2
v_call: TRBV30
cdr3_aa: AWSEVNTGELF

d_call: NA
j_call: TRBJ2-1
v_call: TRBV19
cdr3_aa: ASSISDDSMGEQS

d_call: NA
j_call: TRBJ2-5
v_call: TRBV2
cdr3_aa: ASRSGGGETQY

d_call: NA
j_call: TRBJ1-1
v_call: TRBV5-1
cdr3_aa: ASSLTRGRITEAF

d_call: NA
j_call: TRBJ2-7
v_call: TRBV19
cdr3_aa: ASSIGIVQGEQY

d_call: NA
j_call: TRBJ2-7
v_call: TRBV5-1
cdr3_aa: ASSLGGAGIYEQY

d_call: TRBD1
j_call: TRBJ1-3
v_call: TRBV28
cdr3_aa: ASRNNRGQRNTIY

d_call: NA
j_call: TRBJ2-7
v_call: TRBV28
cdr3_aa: ASSVGLTYEQY

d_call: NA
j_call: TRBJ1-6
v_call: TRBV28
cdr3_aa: ASSRVNNSPLH

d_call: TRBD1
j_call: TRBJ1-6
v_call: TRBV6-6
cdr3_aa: ATLSHRGTDHSPLH

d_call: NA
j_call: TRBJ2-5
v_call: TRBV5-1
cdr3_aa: ASSWGFGAEETQY

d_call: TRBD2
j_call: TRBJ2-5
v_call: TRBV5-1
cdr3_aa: ASSSGTGREETQY

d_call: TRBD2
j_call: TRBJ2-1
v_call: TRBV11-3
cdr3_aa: ASSLGGGLAAEQF

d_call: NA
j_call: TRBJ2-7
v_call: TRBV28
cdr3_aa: ASRGVGEQY

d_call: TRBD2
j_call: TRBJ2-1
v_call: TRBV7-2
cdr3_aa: ASRETSGVGNEQF

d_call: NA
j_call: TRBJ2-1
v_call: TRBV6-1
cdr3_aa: ASKDLNEQF

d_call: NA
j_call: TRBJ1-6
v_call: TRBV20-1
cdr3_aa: SASPGGRIYNSPLH

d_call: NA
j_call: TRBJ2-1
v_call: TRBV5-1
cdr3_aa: ASSLGGQAYNEQF

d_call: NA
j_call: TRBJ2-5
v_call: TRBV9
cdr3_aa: ASSVEPEETQY

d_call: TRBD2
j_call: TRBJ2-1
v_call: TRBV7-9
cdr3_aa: ASRGSGRAVWNEQF

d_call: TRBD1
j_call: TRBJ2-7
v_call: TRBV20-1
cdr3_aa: SASGTGISYEQY

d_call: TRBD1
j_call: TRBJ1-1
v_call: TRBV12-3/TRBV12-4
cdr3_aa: ASSLGQGALGAF

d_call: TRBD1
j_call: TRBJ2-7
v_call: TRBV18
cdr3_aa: ASSPRQGGNGQY

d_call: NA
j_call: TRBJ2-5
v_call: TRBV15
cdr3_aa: ATSSVRQETQY

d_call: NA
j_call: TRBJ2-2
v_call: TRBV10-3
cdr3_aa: AISPPGGPSTRDTGELF